The 30 T cell receptor beta chains given below trace back to one sample, sequenced in a study of PD-1 blockade in classical Hodgkin lymphoma (dated by TCRdb to 2019 to 2021). Library creation used the immunoSEQ multiplex PCR assay. TCRdb provides this immuneACCESS table in a form limited to in-frame rearrangements. Some clones are lacking; in checked studies, under half of them reflect an unresolved V gene, and why the rest are absent is not known. This sample has roughly 8,500 clones in its table, and 87% of those were observed once. Less than 45% of the sample comes from the top ten. Explained via the paper, the time point label denotes: cycle 4 day 1 (C4D1), after less than 7 weeks of nivolumab. Relapse after autologous stem cell transplantation had occurred in all trial patients, and cohorts A, B and C were distinguished by prior brentuximab vedotin exposure. The sample in question was peripheral blood mononuclear cells (PBMCs), obtained before the fourth cycle of nivolumab. These receptors originate from a human donor with classical Hodgkin lymphoma.

This sequence joins TRBV6-4 and TRBJ2-7, with 8 bases lining up with TRBD2. V shed 4 bases and J 4 bases; nucleotides not matched to a gene: 12. Germline CDR1 MRHNA, CDR2 SNTAGT. The CDR3 contains 16 residues. CDR3 sequence reads: CASSGPTGRASYEQYF. The CDR3 DNA reads TGTGCCAGCAGTGGTCCTACCGGGAGGGCCTCATACGAGCAGTACTTC.

The chain recombines TRBV19 with TRBJ2-5; D might be TRBD2 (5 bases). With 6 bases removed from V and 4 bases from J, the gap between germline ends came to 18 bases. CDR1 and CDR2 (germline): LNHDA, SQIVND (reference sequence). The CDR3 is 15 amino acids. This CDR3 is CASSPGGAAPETQYF. CDR3 nucleotide sequence: TGTGCCAGTAGCCCTGGAGGCGCGGCACCAGAGACCCAGTACTTC.

This rearrangement joins TRBV29-1 to TRBJ1-2, with a possible D match to TRBD1 (6 bases). V was cut by 2 bases and J by 1 base, with 11 bases left in between. The CDR3 contains 14 residues. The germline V gene encodes CDR1 SQVTM and CDR2 ANQGSEA. The CDR3 spells CSVEPGAHNYGYTF. The CDR3 DNA follows: TGCAGCGTTGAACCGGGGGCTCATAACTATGGCTACACCTTC.

CDR3 sequence: CASSGALGDGYTF. CDR3 sequence (DNA): TGCGCCAGCAGTGGGGCCTTGGGAGATGGCTACACCTTC. This chain uses TRBV10-2 with TRBJ1-2; D unresolved. Germline lookup yields CDR1 WSHSY and CDR2 SAAADI. This CDR3 region has 13 residues. V lost 4 bases to trimming and J lost 6 bases, with 12 bases between them.

This sequence joins TRBV7-7 and TRBJ2-5; D ambiguous. Germline V gives CDR1 SSHAT, CDR2 FNYEAQ (reference sequence). The CDR3 runs 14 residues. V lost 1 base and J 4 bases, leaving 10 bases between the germline ends. In DNA form, the CDR3 reads TGTGCCAGCAGCTTAGACGCGTTGGGAGAGACCCAGTACTTC. It encodes CASSLDALGETQYF. Full variable domain (missing parts from reference TRBV7-7 and TRBJ2-5): GAGVSQSPRYKVTKRGQDVTLRCDPISSHATLYWYQQALGQGPEFLTYFNYEAQPDKSGLPSDRFSAERPEGSISTLTIQRTEQRDSAMYRCASSLDALGETQYFGPGTRLLVL.

CDR3 in DNA: TGCGCCAGCAGCTTGGGCAGCTCTGGAAACACCATATATTTT. Its protein product is CASSLGSSGNTIYF. The chain joins TRBV5-1 to TRBJ1-3; the D is unclear. CDR3 length: 14 residues. Germline-derived CDR1 and CDR2 are SGHRS and YFSETQ. V lost 0 bases, J lost 0 bases, and 4 bases lay in between.

V usage is TRBV27 and J usage is TRBJ2-1, with 10 bases lining up with TRBD2. V lost 4 bases to trimming and J lost 10 bases; unmatched junction nucleotides: 4. Per germline, CDR1 MNHEY and CDR2 SMNVEV (reference sequence). There are 13 residues in the CDR3. CDR3 DNA: TGTGCCAGCAGTTCTAGCGGGAGAGGGGAGCAGTTCTTC. Translating it yields CASSSSGRGEQFF.

The chain combines TRBV2 with TRBJ2-1, with D perhaps TRBD2 (6 bases). Trimming pared 1 base from V and 6 bases from J, leaving 13 bases between. This CDR3 is built from 15 residues. Per germline, CDR1 SNHLY and CDR2 FYNNEI. CDR3 in amino acids: CASSEEAGRPNEQFF. CDR3 bases: TGTGCCAGCAGTGAAGAAGCGGGCAGGCCCAATGAGCAGTTCTTC.

This rearrangement joins TRBV4-1 to TRBJ2-2; D is undetermined. V dropped 0 bases and J dropped 5 bases, with 16 bases sitting between them. CDR1 is MGHRA, CDR2 YSYEKL, per germline. The CDR3 sequence is 17 residues long. CDR3 nucleotide sequence: TGCGCCAGCAGCCAAGAAGTACCTTTGGCGTTGACCGGGGAGCTGTTTTTT. This codes for CASSQEVPLALTGELFF.

The chain combines TRBV6-1 with TRBJ2-1; D unclear. This CDR3 is built from 14 residues. Per germline, CDR1 MNHNS and CDR2 SASEGT. The V gene lost 0 bases and the J gene lost 6 bases, with 9 bases spanning the gap. The CDR3 bases are TGTGCCAGCAGTGAAGCGCGGTGGATCAATGAGCAGTTCTTC. Amino acids: CASSEARWINEQFF.

This clone was detected only once. The V gene is TRBV19, the J gene TRBJ2-5; TRBD2 matches 9 bases. The J segment lost 3 bases and the V segment lost 7 bases, leaving 9 bases of the junction unmatched. Germline values: CDR1 LNHDA, CDR2 SQIVND (reference sequence). This CDR3 region has 15 residues. Here the CDR3 reads CASKWRRGGEETQYF. CDR3 in DNA: TGTGCCAGTAAGTGGAGGCGGGGGGGCGAAGAGACCCAGTACTTC. The full variable domain, with the rest looked up from reference TRBV19 and TRBJ2-5, is DGGITQSPKYLFRKEGQNVTLSCEQNLNHDAMYWYRQDPGQGLRLIYYSQIVNDFQKGDIAEGYSVSREKKESFPLTVTSAQKNPTAFYLCASKWRRGGEETQYFGPGTRLLVL.

The chain recombines TRBV18 with TRBJ2-7; D may be TRBD2 (5 bases). Per germline, CDR1 KGHSH and CDR2 LQKENI. This CDR3 comprises 13 residues. Trimming cost V 2 bases and J 8 bases, with 13 bases left between them. CDR3 residues: CASSPFRDGQQYF. The CDR3 DNA reads as TGTGCCAGCTCACCATTTCGGGATGGCCAGCAGTACTTC.

This clone is labeled as large. This sequence joins TRBV5-4 and TRBJ2-1; D not resolved. The CDR3 contains 15 residues. Trimming stripped 3 bases from V and 3 bases from J, with 13 bases between. Germline assignment: CDR1 SGHNT and CDR2 YYREEE (reference sequence). CDR3 DNA sequence: TGTGCCAGCAGCTCGACATCTGGCGGCTACAATGAGCAGTTCTTC. This translates into CASSSTSGGYNEQFF.

The CDR3 here is CASSLAPGLAGARAYNEQFF. The CDR3 DNA sequence: TGTGCCAGCAGCTTAGCGCCGGGACTAGCGGGAGCGCGGGCCTACAATGAGCAGTTCTTC. The V and J genes are TRBV7-6 and TRBJ2-1; 14 bases line up with TRBD2. This CDR3 comprises 20 residues. V trimming: 0 bases; J trimming: 2 bases; junction bases outside the gene matches: 9. The V gene's germline CDR1 is SGHVS and CDR2 FNYEAQ.

This chain joins TRBV5-1 and TRBJ2-7; tentative D call: TRBD1 (6 bases). The germline CDR1 and CDR2 sequences are SGHRS and YFSETQ. The CDR3 runs 14 residues. Trimming took 3 bases from V and 1 from J, leaving 11 bases between them. The CDR3 loop is CASSSSTGSYEQYF. CDR3 in DNA: TGCGCCAGCAGCTCAAGCACAGGGTCCTACGAGCAGTACTTC.

V is TRBV15 and J is TRBJ2-2; D perhaps matches TRBD2 (5 bases). The germline V and J ends were trimmed by 4 bases and 3 bases, with 9 bases remaining between them. Germline CDR1 and CDR2: LNHNV and YYDKDF (reference sequence). The length of the CDR3 is 14 residues. CDR3 nucleotide sequence: TGTGCCACCAGCATGGACTCTTACACCGGGGAGCTGTTTTTT. This codes for CATSMDSYTGELFF.

The V call is TRBV11-2, the J call TRBJ1-2; possibly TRBD1 for D (5 bases). The CDR3 has 13 residues. Germline-derived CDR1 and CDR2 are SGHAT and FQNNGV. Trimming took 3 bases from V and 8 from J, leaving 13 bases between them. This CDR3 is CASSFRELEGYTF. CDR3 nucleotides: TGTGCCAGCAGCTTCAGGGAACTGGAGGGCTACACCTTC.

This chain uses TRBV30 with TRBJ1-2; D perhaps matches TRBD1 (6 bases). CDR1 and CDR2 from the germline V gene are GTSNPN and SVGIG (reference sequence). This CDR3 is built from 14 residues. V lost 5 bases and J 12 bases, leaving 25 bases between the germline ends. CDR3 loop: CAWALFGGPEGNTF. The DNA for the CDR3 is TGTGCCTGGGCTCTCTTTGGGGGGCCGGAGGGCAACACCTTC. Complete variable domain (other parts from reference TRBV30 and TRBJ1-2): SQTIHQWPATLVQPVGSPLSLECTVEGTSNPNLYWYRQAAGRGLQLLFYSVGIGQISSEVPQNLSASRPQDRQFILSSKKLLLSDSGFYLCAWALFGGPEGNTFGSGTRLTVV.

The V and J genes are TRBV6-1 and TRBJ2-7; D possibly corresponds to TRBD2 (6 bases). CDR3 length equals 14 residues. V was cut by 0 bases and J by 2 bases, with 8 bases left in between. The germline V gene encodes CDR1 MNHNS and CDR2 SASEGT. This CDR3 reads CASSEAWTTYEQYF. The DNA of the CDR3 is TGTGCCAGCAGTGAAGCGTGGACTACCTACGAGCAGTACTTC.

V is TRBV7-2 and J is TRBJ2-7; D is perhaps TRBD1 or TRBD2 (5 bases each). CDR1 SGHTA and CDR2 FQGNSA come from the germline V gene. CDR3 size: 14 residues. The V and J ends lost 5 bases and 2 bases respectively, with 13 bases between them. CDR3 nucleotide sequence: TGTGCCAGCAGCCCGGGACGGGCTGCCTACGAGCAGTACTTC. Residues: CASSPGRAAYEQYF.

This clone was detected once. The V gene is TRBV28, the J gene TRBJ1-2, with TRBD1 matching over 9 bases. This CDR3 comprises 14 residues. The germline V gene encodes CDR1 MDHEN and CDR2 SYDVKM. V was clipped by 6 bases and J by 4 bases; unmatched bases: 6. CDR3 in amino acids: CASSPTGGAYGYTF. The CDR3 region has the DNA TGTGCCAGCAGCCCAACAGGGGGCGCCTATGGCTACACCTTC.

V gene TRBV21-1 combines with J gene TRBJ2-5; the D segment call TRBD2 is taken from the table without a DNA check. TRBV21-1 is a pseudogene locus. The length of the CDR3 is 14 residues. CDR3 nucleotides: TGTGCCAGCAGCAAAGTGGGAGACCAAGAGACCCAGTACTTC. The encoded protein is CASSKVGDQETQYF.

The gene calls are TRBV6-1 and TRBJ1-5; D not resolved. CDR1 MNHNS and CDR2 SASEGT come from the germline V gene. The CDR3 sequence is 13 residues long. V was cut by 3 bases and J by 1 base, with 4 bases left in between. CDR3 loop: CASSDRSNQPQHF. In nucleotides, the CDR3 is TGTGCCAGCAGTGACAGGAGCAATCAGCCCCAGCATTTT.

The chain couples TRBV2 to TRBJ2-7; TRBD1 agrees at 8 bases. CDR1 and CDR2 from the germline V gene are SNHLY and FYNNEI. V lost 3 bases to trimming and J lost 6 bases; unmatched junction nucleotides: 4. This CDR3 has 13 amino acids. In DNA form, the CDR3 reads TGTGCCAGCAGTGAGACAGGGGTAGGCGAGCAGTACTTC. This translates into CASSETGVGEQYF.

This clone was counted once. The chain has TRBV19 and TRBJ1-5, with D hard to call. Germline V gene lookup returns CDR1 LNHDA and CDR2 SQIVND (reference sequence). V was cut by 0 bases and J by 3 bases, with 9 bases left in between. This CDR3 region has 15 residues. In DNA form, the CDR3 reads TGTGCCAGTAGTATAGAACAGCAGCTCAATCAGCCCCAGCATTTT. The encoded protein is CASSIEQQLNQPQHF.

The chain combines TRBV7-9 with TRBJ2-5, with TRBD1 matching 8 bases. The DNA end is more similar to TRBJ2-7, so the J call may be wrong. There are 16 residues in the CDR3. CDR1 is SEHNR, CDR2 FQNEAQ, per germline (reference sequence). CDR3 sequence (DNA): TGTGCCAGCAGCCCGACGCCGGGACAGGCGGATTACGAGCAGTACTTC. As protein: CASSPTPGQADYEQYF.

J is TRBJ2-6 and V is TRBV5-1; TRBD1 might be the D (5 bases). Deletions cut 7 bases from V and 5 bases from J, with 16 bases between. Germline V gives CDR1 SGHRS, CDR2 YFSETQ. The CDR3 is made up of 15 amino acids. CDR3 protein: CASPGSQSRANVLTF. For the CDR3, the DNA is TGCGCCAGCCCAGGGTCACAAAGTCGGGCCAACGTCCTGACTTTC.

This sequence joins TRBV19 and TRBJ1-3, with D unclear. Germline V CDR1 and CDR2: LNHDA, SQIVND (reference sequence). Between the trimmed V and J ends, which lost 4 bases and 2 bases, there was a span of 12 bases. The CDR3 length is 15 residues. The CDR3 protein is CASSKRQPTGNTIYF. The CDR3 DNA reads TGTGCCAGTAGTAAGCGGCAGCCGACTGGAAACACCATATATTTT.

The rearrangement links TRBV29-1 to TRBJ2-2; TRBD1 or TRBD2 may be the D gene (5 bases each). Trimming pared 5 bases from V and 3 bases from J, leaving 10 bases between. The CDR3 runs to 13 residues. Looked up from germline, CDR1 is SQVTM and CDR2 is ANQGSEA. CDR3: CSVFTGHTGELFF. The DNA for the CDR3 is TGCAGCGTTTTCACGGGGCACACCGGGGAGCTGTTTTTT.

This clone is a singleton in its sample. The chain joins TRBV4-1 to TRBJ2-3; the D is unclear. The V gene lost 0 bases and the J gene lost 7 bases, with 11 bases spanning the gap. This CDR3 is built from 14 residues. The germline CDR1 and CDR2 sequences are MGHRA and YSYEKL. The CDR3 DNA reads as TGCGCCAGCAGCCAAGATCAGCCCCGCCATACGCAGTATTTT. Residues: CASSQDQPRHTQYF.